The clone carrying this T cell receptor (beta chain) appeared many times. The data derive from a study of early T cells in non-severe SARS-CoV-2 infection. The CDR3 extends over 14 amino acids. Germline V gene sequence: CDR1 DFQATT, CDR2 SNEGSKA (reference sequence). Deletions cut 0 bases from V and 6 bases from J, with 12 bases between. MiXCR was run by TCRdb on the 5' RACE reads, yielding one entry per CDR3 protein. The repertoire holds some 77,000 distinct CDR3 sequences, with about 5% as singletons. The sample in question was whole blood, obtained at baseline. This TCR came from an adult who was a healthcare worker with PCR-confirmed SARS-CoV-2 infection or an uninfected control (not recorded which). V usage is TRBV20-1 and J usage is TRBJ2-1; tentative D call: TRBD2 (6 bases). CDR3 coding DNA: TGCAGTGCTAGAGAAGTCGGGACTCCCAATGAGCAGTTCTTC. Translating it yields CSAREVGTPNEQFF.